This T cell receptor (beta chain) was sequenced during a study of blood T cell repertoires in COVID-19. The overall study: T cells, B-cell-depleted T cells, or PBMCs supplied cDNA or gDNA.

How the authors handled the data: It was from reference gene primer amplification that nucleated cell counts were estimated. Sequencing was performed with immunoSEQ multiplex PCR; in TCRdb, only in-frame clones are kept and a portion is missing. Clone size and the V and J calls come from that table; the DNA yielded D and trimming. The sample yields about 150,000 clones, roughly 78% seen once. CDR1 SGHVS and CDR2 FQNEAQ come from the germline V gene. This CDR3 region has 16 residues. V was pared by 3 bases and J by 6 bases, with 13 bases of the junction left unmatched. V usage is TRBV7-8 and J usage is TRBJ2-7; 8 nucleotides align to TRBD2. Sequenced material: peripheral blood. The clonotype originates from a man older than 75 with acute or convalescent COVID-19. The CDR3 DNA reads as TGTGCCAGCAGCTTGAAAGAGGGCGGGGGGTACTCCGAGCAGTACGTC. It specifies CASSLKEGGGYSEQYV.